The clone carrying this TCR beta chain showed up just a few times. What it binds is unknown. The CDR3 consists of 16 residues. Looked up from germline, CDR1 is GTSNPN and CDR2 is SVGIG (reference sequence). Losses at the gene ends were 2 bases for V and 6 bases for J; bases not matched to a gene: 13. The data were obtained in a study of persistence of HIV-infected CD4 T cells. The libraries were made with immunoSEQ version 4 in survey mode. Profiled with immunoSEQ multiplex PCR; TCRdb holds only in-frame clones, not every one. The profile shows roughly 34,000 clones, 82% of them singletons. Stimulation used 9 to 10 ug/mL lysate from CMV-infected fibroblasts. Sorted nonresponding memory CD4+ T cells were CD40L-negative, CD69-negative, CD45RO-high.

The chain recombines TRBV30 with TRBJ1-1, with TRBD1 matching over 9 bases. This TCR was sampled from an adult man with HIV who was CMV-seropositive. This material consisted of CD4+ T cells sorted from PBMCs after roughly 20-hour stimulation, taken from a patient who received antiretroviral therapy. The CDR3 coding sequence is TGTGCCTGGAGTCCGAGAACGATAACAGGGGGCTCTGAAGCTTTCTTT. Amino acid sequence: CAWSPRTITGGSEAFF.